The next 18 T cell receptor beta chains were all read from a single sample in a study of cytomegalovirus exposure and HLA in healthy donors. The PCR made use of 60 Vbeta and 13 Jbeta primers. TCRdb's table, derived via immunoSEQ multiplex PCR, lists solely in-frame clones and lacks some. The sample yields about 100,000 clones, 79% seen once. The specimen sequenced was PBMCs. The receptors derive from a female donor in good health and CMV-seropositive.

This clone was seen a handful of times. V and J are TRBV30 and TRBJ2-1; D possibly corresponds to TRBD2 (5 bases). V was pared by 3 bases and J by 4 bases, with 16 bases between. This CDR3 contains 15 residues. The germline V gene has CDR1 GTSNPN and CDR2 SVGIG (reference sequence). CDR3 in amino acids: CAWRHRAWEYNEQFF. CDR3 DNA: TGTGCCTGGAGGCACCGGGCCTGGGAGTACAATGAGCAGTTCTTC.

This clone was seen a few times. The chain links TRBV5-4 to TRBJ2-5; the match to TRBD1 covers 10 bases. Unmatched junction bases numbered 11, after V lost 4 bases and J lost 5 bases. Germline CDR1 is SGHNT and CDR2 is YYREEE (reference sequence). CDR3 length equals 16 residues. The CDR3, as DNA: TGTGCCAGCAGCCATCGACAGGGGGCAGAAGGGGAGACCCAGTACTTC. The encoded protein is CASSHRQGAEGETQYF.

This chain connects TRBV5-1 to TRBJ1-2; D uncertain. Germline CDR1 reads SGHRS; CDR2 reads YFSETQ. The CDR3 has 14 residues. Deletions cut 1 base from V and 4 bases from J, with 11 bases between. The CDR3 bases are TGCGCCAGCAGCTTGTCCGGCGGATCCTATGGCTACACCTTC. Translating gives CASSLSGGSYGYTF. Using reference TRBV5-1 and TRBJ1-2 for the parts outside the CDR3, the full variable domain is KAGVTQTPRYLIKTRGQQVTLSCSPISGHRSVSWYQQTPGQGLQFLFEYFSETQRNKGNFPGRFSGRQFSNSRSEMNVSTLELGDSALYLCASSLSGGSYGYTFGSGTRLTVV.

The chain links TRBV21-1 to TRBJ1-2; the table's D gene call, TRBD1, was not cross checked with the DNA. TRBV21-1 is recorded as a pseudogene. There are 14 residues in the CDR3. Here the CDR3 reads CASSKDRTKVGYTF. The CDR3 nucleotides read TGTGCCAGCAGCAAAGACCGGACAAAGGTCGGCTACACCTTC.

The rearrangement links TRBV11-2 to TRBJ2-7, with 11 bases fitting TRBD1. The germline gives CDR1 SGHAT, CDR2 FQNNGV. The V segment lost 5 bases and the J segment 5 bases; nucleotides outside the gene matches: 5. This CDR3 has 14 residues. The CDR3 sequence: CASSETDRGHEQYF. In DNA, the CDR3 is TGTGCCAGCAGCGAGACGGACAGGGGGCACGAGCAGTACTTC.

The V gene is TRBV15, the J gene TRBJ1-3; D is possibly TRBD1 (6 bases). The CDR3 covers 18 residues. In germline, CDR1 is LNHNV, CDR2 YYDKDF (reference sequence). V gave up 1 base and J gave up 0 bases, with 16 bases separating them. CDR3 DNA: TGTGCCACCAGCAGAGGGACAAGAAGGACAGACTCTGGAAACACCATATATTTT. Residues: CATSRGTRRTDSGNTIYF.

This sequence joins TRBV6-6 and TRBJ1-1; D possibly corresponds to TRBD1 (6 bases). V dropped 4 bases and J dropped 4 bases, with 10 bases sitting between them. Germline assignment: CDR1 MNHNY and CDR2 SVGAGI (reference sequence). This CDR3 comprises 13 residues. CDR3: CASSFQQGTEAFF. CDR3 nucleotides: TGTGCCAGCAGTTTCCAACAGGGCACTGAAGCTTTCTTT.

This rearrangement joins TRBV30 to TRBJ2-7, with 10 bases matching TRBD1. This CDR3 region has 16 residues. Germline lookup yields CDR1 GTSNPN and CDR2 SVGIG (reference sequence). Losses at the gene ends were 4 bases for V and 1 base for J; bases not matched to a gene: 10. CDR3 in DNA: TGTGCCTGGACCACTCCCGGGACAGGGGTTTCCTACGAGCAGTACTTC. Its protein is CAWTTPGTGVSYEQYF.

This chain uses TRBV7-9 with TRBJ2-3, with 9 positions matching TRBD2. Germline V gene data show CDR1 as SEHNR and CDR2 as FQNEAQ (reference sequence). V shed 1 base, J shed 3 bases, and the junction held 11 bases outside the gene matches. The CDR3 consists of 18 residues. CDR3 in amino acids: CASSLGGALAGITDTQYF. As DNA, the CDR3 is TGTGCCAGCAGCTTAGGAGGCGCTCTAGCGGGGATTACAGATACGCAGTATTTT.

The V gene is TRBV5-4, the J gene TRBJ1-2; D might be TRBD1 (5 bases). This CDR3 is built from 13 residues. Per germline, CDR1 SGHNT and CDR2 YYREEE (reference sequence). Trimming took 5 bases from V and 4 from J, leaving 12 bases between them. The CDR3 DNA sequence: TGTGCCAGCAGGTTCTCGGGGGTCTATGGCTACACCTTC. It codes for CASRFSGVYGYTF.

The chain couples TRBV4-2 to TRBJ1-3, with TRBD1 identical over 10 bases. CDR1 is LGHNA and CDR2 is YNFKEQ in the germline V gene. V trimming: 4 bases; J trimming: 5 bases; junction bases outside the gene matches: 14. This CDR3 region has 18 residues. CDR3 region: CASSRTSRGTGERNTIYF. DNA for the CDR3: TGTGCCAGCAGCCGGACCTCCCGCGGGACAGGGGAGCGAAACACCATATATTTT.

V and J are TRBV7-9 and TRBJ2-1, with unresolved D. The CDR3 has 13 residues. Trimming removed 0 bases at V and 5 bases at J, with 5 bases between. Germline values: CDR1 SEHNR, CDR2 FQNEAQ (reference sequence). This chain's CDR3 is CASSLAPDNEQFF. The CDR3, as DNA: TGTGCCAGCAGCTTAGCTCCTGACAATGAGCAGTTCTTC.

The J gene is TRBJ2-5, the V gene TRBV7-2; TRBD2 matches 8 bases. V lost 2 bases, J lost 0 bases, and 5 bases stayed unmatched. The germline V gene has CDR1 SGHTA and CDR2 FQGNSA. The CDR3 runs to 16 residues. The CDR3 sequence: CASSLNGGANQETQYF. DNA for the CDR3: TGTGCCAGCAGCTTAAACGGGGGGGCGAACCAAGAGACCCAGTACTTC.

The chain is built from TRBV18 and TRBJ1-1; no clear D. Germline lookup yields CDR1 KGHSH and CDR2 LQKENI. With 6 bases removed from V and 3 bases from J, the gap between germline ends came to 17 bases. The CDR3 spans 15 residues. In DNA form, the CDR3 reads TGTGCCAGCTCCCCTCTGAGCCGTGTGGACACTGAAGCTTTCTTT. The encoded protein is CASSPLSRVDTEAFF.

The V call is TRBV5-8, the J call TRBJ2-2, with a tentative D call TRBD2 (5 bases). Trimming cost V 5 bases and J 5 bases, with 22 bases left between them. This CDR3 has 17 amino acids. Per germline, CDR1 SGHTS and CDR2 YDEGEE. The CDR3 DNA sequence: TGTGCCAGCAGACCCGAGGGCGGAGTACGAGGGACCGGGGAGCTGTTTTTT. It translates to CASRPEGGVRGTGELFF.

This sequence joins TRBV7-9 and TRBJ1-1; D uncertain. V was cut by 1 base and J by 4 bases, with 19 bases left in between. CDR3 length: 17 amino acids. The germline gives CDR1 SEHNR, CDR2 FQNEAQ (reference sequence). The CDR3: CASSLEVRGGKSTEAFF. The CDR3 DNA is TGTGCCAGCAGCTTAGAGGTTAGAGGAGGGAAGAGCACTGAAGCTTTCTTT.

This clone occurred a few times. The chain employs TRBV5-1 and TRBJ2-3; 14 nucleotides line up with TRBD2. The length of the CDR3 is 16 residues. Germline values: CDR1 SGHRS, CDR2 YFSETQ. Trimming removed 3 bases from V and 3 bases from J; junction bases left unmatched: 3. The CDR3 protein is CASSSGLAGVTDTQYF. In nucleotides, the CDR3 is TGCGCCAGCAGCTCGGGACTAGCGGGAGTAACAGATACGCAGTATTTT.

The rearrangement joins TRBV5-6 to TRBJ2-5, with 8 bases lining up with TRBD2. J gave up 4 bases and V 4 bases, and 9 bases lay outside the gene matches. The CDR3 covers 15 residues. Germline V lookup: CDR1 SGHDT, CDR2 YYEEEE. The CDR3 DNA follows: TGTGCCAGCAGCCCTCGTACAGCGGGAGCAGAGACCCAGTACTTC. It is translated as CASSPRTAGAETQYF.